This TCR beta chain is from a study of blood T cell repertoires in COVID-19. Study information: Specimens from acute and convalescent COVID-19 originated in the United States, Italy and Spain.

The length of the CDR3 is 14 residues. V lost 4 bases, J lost 7 bases, and 14 bases lay in between. The germline V gene has CDR1 SGHRS and CDR2 YFSETQ. How the authors handled the data: Estimation of nucleated cell counts was performed using reference gene primer amplification. Repertoires were generated with immunoSEQ multiplex PCR, while TCRdb's copy carries only in-frame clones and drops some. The D gene and trimming were derived from the DNA, and the V and J assignments and clone size from that table. The sample records 100,000 to 150,000 clones, over 65% being singletons. The sequence derives from a human donor with acute or convalescent COVID-19. The donor label of this sample is uncertain. The chain employs TRBV5-1 and TRBJ2-2, with a possible D match to TRBD2 (5 bases). The sequencing sample was made of peripheral blood. CDR3 in amino acids: CASSGGFRDGELFF. CDR3 nucleotides: TGCGCCAGCAGCGGCGGGTTTAGGGACGGGGAGCTGTTTTTT.